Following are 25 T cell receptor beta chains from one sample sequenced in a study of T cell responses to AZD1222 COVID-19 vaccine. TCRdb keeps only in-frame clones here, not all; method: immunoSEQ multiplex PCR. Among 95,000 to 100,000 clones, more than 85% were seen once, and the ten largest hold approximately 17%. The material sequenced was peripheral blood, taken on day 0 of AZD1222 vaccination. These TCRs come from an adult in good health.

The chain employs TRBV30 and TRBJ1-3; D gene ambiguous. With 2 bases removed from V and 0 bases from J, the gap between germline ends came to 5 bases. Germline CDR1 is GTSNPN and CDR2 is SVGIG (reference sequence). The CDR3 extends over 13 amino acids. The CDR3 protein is CAWSLISGNTIYF. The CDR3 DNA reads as TGTGCCTGGAGTTTAATCTCTGGAAACACCATATATTTT.

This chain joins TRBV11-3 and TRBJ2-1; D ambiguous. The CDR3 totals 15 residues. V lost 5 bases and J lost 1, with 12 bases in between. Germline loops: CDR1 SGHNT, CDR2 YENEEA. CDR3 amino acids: CASSISPSSYNEQFF. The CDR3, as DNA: TGTGCCAGCAGCATTAGTCCGAGTTCCTACAATGAGCAGTTCTTC. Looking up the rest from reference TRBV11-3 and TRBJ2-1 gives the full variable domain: EAGVVQSPRYKIIEKKQPVAFWCNPISGHNTLYWYLQNLGQGPELLIRYENEEAVDDSQLPKDRFSAERLKGVDSTLKIQPAELGDSAVYLCASSISPSSYNEQFFGPGTRLTVL.

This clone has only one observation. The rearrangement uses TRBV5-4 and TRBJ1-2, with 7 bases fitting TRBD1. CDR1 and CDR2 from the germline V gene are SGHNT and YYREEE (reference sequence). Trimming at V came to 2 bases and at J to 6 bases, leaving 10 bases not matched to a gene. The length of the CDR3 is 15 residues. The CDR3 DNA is TGTGCCAGCAGCTTTGCTCGGGGACAGAGGGATGGCTACACCTTC. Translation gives CASSFARGQRDGYTF.

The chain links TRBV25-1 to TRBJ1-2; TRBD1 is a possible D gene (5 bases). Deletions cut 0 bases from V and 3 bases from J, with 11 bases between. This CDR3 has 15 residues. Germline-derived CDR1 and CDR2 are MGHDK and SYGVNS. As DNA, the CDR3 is TGTGCCAGCAGTGAATATAGCGGACAAGACTATGGCTACACCTTC. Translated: CASSEYSGQDYGYTF.

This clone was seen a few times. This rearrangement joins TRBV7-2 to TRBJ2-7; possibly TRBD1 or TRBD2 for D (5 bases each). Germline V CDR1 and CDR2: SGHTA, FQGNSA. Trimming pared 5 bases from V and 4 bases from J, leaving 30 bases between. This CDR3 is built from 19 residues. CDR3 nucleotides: TGTGCCAGCAGCCCTGGCTACACTACAGGAGGCGTGTGGGATTACGAGCAGTACTTC. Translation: CASSPGYTTGGVWDYEQYF. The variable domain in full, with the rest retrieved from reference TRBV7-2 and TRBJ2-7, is GAGVSQSPSNKVTEKGKDVELRCDPISGHTALYWYRQSLGQGLEFLIYFQGNSAPDKSGLPSDRFSAERTGGSVSTLTIQRTQQEDSAVYLCASSPGYTTGGVWDYEQYFGPGTRLTVT.

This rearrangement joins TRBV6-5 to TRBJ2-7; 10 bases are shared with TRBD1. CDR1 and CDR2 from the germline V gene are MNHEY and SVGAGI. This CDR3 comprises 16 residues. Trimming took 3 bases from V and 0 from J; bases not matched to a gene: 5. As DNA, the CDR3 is TGTGCCAGCAGTTATTCCGGGACAGGGGTCTCCTACGAGCAGTACTTC. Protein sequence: CASSYSGTGVSYEQYF.

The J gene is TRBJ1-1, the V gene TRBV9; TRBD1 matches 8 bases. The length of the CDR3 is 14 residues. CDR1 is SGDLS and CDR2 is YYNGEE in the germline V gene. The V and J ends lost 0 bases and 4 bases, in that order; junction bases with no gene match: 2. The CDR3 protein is CASSVGQGTTEAFF. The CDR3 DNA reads TGTGCCAGCAGCGTAGGACAGGGGACCACTGAAGCTTTCTTT.

The CDR3 DNA reads TGTGCCAGCAGCTCTACAGGGAGTTGGAACTATGGCTACACCTTC. It translates to CASSSTGSWNYGYTF. This chain uses TRBV7-2 with TRBJ1-2, with a weak D call TRBD1 (6 bases). Germline loops: CDR1 SGHTA, CDR2 FQGNSA. The V end was cut by 4 bases, the J end by 2 bases, with 14 bases between. The CDR3 consists of 15 residues.

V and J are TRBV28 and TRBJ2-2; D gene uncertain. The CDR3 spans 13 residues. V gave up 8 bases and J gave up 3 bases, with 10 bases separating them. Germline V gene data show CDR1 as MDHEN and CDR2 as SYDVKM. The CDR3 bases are TGTGCCAGCCAGAAGATGGACACCGGGGAGCTGTTTTTT. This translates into CASQKMDTGELFF.

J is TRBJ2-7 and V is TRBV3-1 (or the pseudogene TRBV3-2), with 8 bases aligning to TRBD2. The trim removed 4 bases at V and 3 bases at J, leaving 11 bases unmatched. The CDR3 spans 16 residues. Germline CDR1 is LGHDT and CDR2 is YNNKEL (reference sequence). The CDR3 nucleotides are TGTGCCAGCAGCCCCTTCTTAGCGGGAAGCGACTACGAGCAGTACTTC. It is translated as CASSPFLAGSDYEQYF.

CDR3 sequence (DNA): TGTGCCAGCTCATCCTCCGGCGGTGGTAACTATGGCTACACCTTC. Its translation is CASSSSGGGNYGYTF. The chain recombines TRBV18 with TRBJ1-2, with unresolved D. The CDR3 spans 15 residues. V lost 5 bases and J 1 base, leaving 14 bases between the germline ends. The germline gives CDR1 KGHSH, CDR2 LQKENI.

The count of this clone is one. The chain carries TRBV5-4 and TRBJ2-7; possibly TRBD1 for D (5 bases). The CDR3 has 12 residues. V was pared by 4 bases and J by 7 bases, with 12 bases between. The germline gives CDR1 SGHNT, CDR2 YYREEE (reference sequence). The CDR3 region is CASSVTVGEQYF. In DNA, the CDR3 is TGTGCCAGCAGCGTGACAGTTGGGGAGCAGTACTTC.

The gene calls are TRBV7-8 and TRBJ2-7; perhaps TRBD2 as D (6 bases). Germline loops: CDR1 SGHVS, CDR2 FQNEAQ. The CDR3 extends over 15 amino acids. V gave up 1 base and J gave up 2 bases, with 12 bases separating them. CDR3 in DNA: TGTGCCAGCAGCTTAGGCGGAGGGACCCCCTACGAGCAGTACTTC. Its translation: CASSLGGGTPYEQYF.

CDR3 sequence: CASSLIGMNEQFF. CDR3 DNA sequence: TGTGCCAGCAGCTTAATTGGGATGAATGAGCAGTTCTTC. The chain recombines TRBV7-9 with TRBJ2-1; D is undetermined. The CDR3 spans 13 residues. Germline V gene data show CDR1 as SEHNR and CDR2 as FQNEAQ (reference sequence). Trimming shortened V by 2 bases and J by 7 bases, and 9 bases separated the two germline ends.

The CDR3 sequence: CARTLTTGTRPYEQYF. The CDR3 DNA is TGTGCCAGAACCCTCACGACCGGGACGCGACCCTACGAGCAGTACTTC. The chain is built from TRBV19 and TRBJ2-7; D tentatively reads TRBD1 or TRBD2 (5 bases each). Trimming removed 9 bases from V and 2 bases from J, with 23 bases in between. The CDR3 consists of 16 residues. Germline values: CDR1 LNHDA, CDR2 SQIVND (reference sequence).

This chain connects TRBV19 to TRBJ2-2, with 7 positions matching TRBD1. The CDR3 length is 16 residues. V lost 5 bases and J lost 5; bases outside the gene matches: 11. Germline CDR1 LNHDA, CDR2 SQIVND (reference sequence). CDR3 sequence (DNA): TGTGCCAGTAGTCCGGATAAGACAGGGAGTACCGGGGAGCTGTTTTTT. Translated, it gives CASSPDKTGSTGELFF.

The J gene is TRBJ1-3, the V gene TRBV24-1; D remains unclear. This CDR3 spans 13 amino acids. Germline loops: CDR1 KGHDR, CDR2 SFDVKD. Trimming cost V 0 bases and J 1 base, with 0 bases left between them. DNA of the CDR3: TGTGCCACCAGTGATTTGTCTGGAAACACCATATATTTT. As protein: CATSDLSGNTIYF.

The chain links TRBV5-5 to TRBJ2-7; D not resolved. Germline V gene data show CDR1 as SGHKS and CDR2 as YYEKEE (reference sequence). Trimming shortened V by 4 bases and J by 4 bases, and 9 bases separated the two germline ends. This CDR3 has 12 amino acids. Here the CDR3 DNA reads TGTGCCAGCAGCGGGGTGGATTACGAGCAGTACTTC. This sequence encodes CASSGVDYEQYF.

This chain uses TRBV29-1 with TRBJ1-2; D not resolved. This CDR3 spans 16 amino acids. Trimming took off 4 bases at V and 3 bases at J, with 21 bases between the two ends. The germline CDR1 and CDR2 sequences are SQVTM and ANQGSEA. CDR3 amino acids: CSVASPFGRTDYGYTF. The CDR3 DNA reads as TGCAGCGTTGCTTCCCCATTCGGCAGGACGGACTATGGCTACACCTTC. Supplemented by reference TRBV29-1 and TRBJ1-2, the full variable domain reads SAVISQKPSRDICQRGTSLTIQCQVDSQVTMMFWYRQQPGQSLTLIATANQGSEATYESGFVIDKFPISRPNLTFSTLTVSNMSPEDSSIYLCSVASPFGRTDYGYTFGSGTRLTVV.

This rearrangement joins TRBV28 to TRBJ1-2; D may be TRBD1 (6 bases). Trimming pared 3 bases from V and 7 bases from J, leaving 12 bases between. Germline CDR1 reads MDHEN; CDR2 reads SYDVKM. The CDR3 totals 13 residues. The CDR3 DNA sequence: TGTGCCAGCAGTTTCCCGGGGGCGCGTGGCTACACCTTC. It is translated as CASSFPGARGYTF.

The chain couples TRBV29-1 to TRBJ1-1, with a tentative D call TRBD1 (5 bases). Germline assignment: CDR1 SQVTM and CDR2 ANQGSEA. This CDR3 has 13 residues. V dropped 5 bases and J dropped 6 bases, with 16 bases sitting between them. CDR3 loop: CSVQGSQRAEAFF. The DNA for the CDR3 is TGCAGCGTTCAGGGCAGCCAGAGGGCTGAAGCTTTCTTT.

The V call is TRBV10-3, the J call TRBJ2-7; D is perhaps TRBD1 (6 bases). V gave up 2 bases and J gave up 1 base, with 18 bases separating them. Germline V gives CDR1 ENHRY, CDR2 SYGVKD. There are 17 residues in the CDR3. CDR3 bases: TGTGCCATCAGTGAGGCCCGAGGGGGAGTTCAATCCTACGAGCAGTACTTC. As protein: CAISEARGGVQSYEQYF.

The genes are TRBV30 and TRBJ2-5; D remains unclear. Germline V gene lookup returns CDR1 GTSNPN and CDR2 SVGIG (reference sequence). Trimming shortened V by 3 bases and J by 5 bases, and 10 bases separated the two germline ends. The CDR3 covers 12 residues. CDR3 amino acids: CAWSGEAETQYF. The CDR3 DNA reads TGTGCCTGGAGCGGAGAGGCGGAGACCCAGTACTTC.

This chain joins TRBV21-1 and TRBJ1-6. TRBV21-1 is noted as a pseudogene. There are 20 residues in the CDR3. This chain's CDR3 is CASSSRNGTGYFLGNSPLHF. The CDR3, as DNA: TGTGCCAGCAGCTCTCGAAACGGGACCGGATACTTCCTGGGTAATTCACCCCTCCACTTT.

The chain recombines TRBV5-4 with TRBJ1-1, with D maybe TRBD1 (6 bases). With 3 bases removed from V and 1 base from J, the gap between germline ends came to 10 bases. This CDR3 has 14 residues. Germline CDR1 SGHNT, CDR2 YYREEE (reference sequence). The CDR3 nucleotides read TGTGCCAGCAGCTCCGGACAGTGGAACACTGAAGCTTTCTTT. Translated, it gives CASSSGQWNTEAFF.